Presented here are 29 T cell receptor delta chains from one specimen sequenced in a study of γδ T cells in repeated Plasmodium falciparum infection. TCRdb re-called clones from the multiplex PCR reads via CATT. The sample has some 100,000 delta-chain clones; about 1.5% are singletons. Bulk repertoires came from Vgamma9/Vdelta2+ or Vdelta2-negative gammadelta T cells flow-sorted from PBMC. Sequencing was carried out using gamma-delta T cells from blood. The receptors come from a pool of human donors (malaria-infected and uninfected, not separated).

This clone came up a few times. The protein held in TCRdb is that of a much larger clone and does not match this DNA's translation at residue 8, likely because of a read error; the protein shown is translated from the DNA. The chain couples TRDV2 to TRDJ1; D may be TRDD2 (6 bases). Assignment of the J gene here rests on matching the DNA to germline, because TCRdb gives none. The ends were cut back, 0 bases at V and 3 bases at J, with 10 bases in the middle. There are 14 residues in the CDR3. Germline lookup yields CDR1 GEAIGNYY and CDR2 EKD. The CDR3 region has the DNA TGTGCCTGTGACACCCTTCCTCCTGCCGATAAACTCATCTTT. Translated: CACDTLPPADKLIF.

Of note for this clone: TCRdb's listed protein matches a much larger clone and diverges from this DNA's translation at residue 10, likely through a read error; the protein shown comes from the DNA. The chain is built from TRDV1 and TRDJ1; tentatively, D is TRDD1 or TRDD3 (5 bases each). No J gene is reported in TCRdb; it was inferred here by comparing the DNA with germline. This CDR3 spans 19 amino acids. Germline V gene data show CDR1 as TSWWSYY and CDR2 as QGS. The germline V and J ends were trimmed by 1 base and 2 bases, with 23 bases remaining between them. This chain's CDR3 is CALGEPWALEDSRTDKLIF. In nucleotides, the CDR3 is TGTGCTCTTGGGGAACCCTGGGCTCTGGAGGATAGTAGGACCGATAAACTCATCTTT.

The rearrangement links TRDV1 to TRDJ1; the D gene is possibly TRDD2 (9 bases). No J gene was available from TCRdb, and it was assigned here by a germline match of the DNA. Germline-derived CDR1 and CDR2 are TSWWSYY and QGS. There are 21 residues in the CDR3. Trimming stripped 0 bases from V and 0 bases from J, with 26 bases between. As DNA, the CDR3 is TGTGCTCTTGGGGAACTCGGCCTTCCTACGTGGGATACGCCGTACACCGATAAACTCATCTTT. It translates to CALGELGLPTWDTPYTDKLIF.

This clone was counted between two and nine times. It differs at one base from a far larger clone, so likely a read error. At the DNA level, this CDR3 is encoded by other sequences in the same sample as well. V is TRDV1 and J is TRDJ1, with 7 bases matching TRDD2. No J gene was available from TCRdb, and it was assigned here by a germline match of the DNA. CDR1 is TSWWSYY and CDR2 is QGS in the germline V gene. CDR3 length: 22 amino acids. CDR3 sequence: CALGPRVPTMGTRPKYTDKLIF. The CDR3 coding sequence is TGTGCCCTTGGACCTCGCGTTCCTACCATGGGGACAAGACCCAAGTACACCGATAAACTCATCTTT.

About this clone: A far more abundant clone sits one base away, making this likely a read error. Additional DNA sequences in this sample encode the identical CDR3. The rearrangement uses TRDV1 and TRDJ1, with 7 bases that match TRDD3. The J gene is not listed in TCRdb, so it was assigned here from a DNA match to germline. J gave up 1 base and V 1 base, and 18 bases lay outside the gene matches. The CDR3 consists of 20 residues. Germline values: CDR1 TSWWSYY, CDR2 QGS. CDR3 loop: CALGEPFSDYWGSLTDKLIF. CDR3 DNA sequence: TGTGCTCTTGGGGAACCCTTTTCCGACTACTGGGGAAGTCTCACCGATAAACTCATCTTT.

This clone was picked up a small number of times. Since a far larger clone is one base different, this is likely a read error. The sample holds other DNA sequences that translate to the same CDR3. V usage is TRDV2 and J usage is TRDJ1; the match to TRDD3 covers 7 bases. TCRdb leaves out the J gene; it was filled in here by matching the DNA to germline. Unmatched junction bases numbered 12, after V lost 0 bases and J lost 3 bases. Germline CDR1 reads GEAIGNYY; CDR2 reads EKD. This CDR3 region has 17 residues. CDR3 loop: CACDTGYWGIQPDKLIF. In nucleotides, the CDR3 is TGTGCCTGTGACACCGGCTACTGGGGAATACAACCCGATAAACTCATCTTT.

This clone has a handful of counts. The translation of this DNA and the TCRdb protein of a much larger clone differ at residue 6, probably owing to a read error; the protein shown here is translated from the DNA. The rearrangement uses TRDV2 and TRDJ1; 13 bases fit TRDD3. Assignment of the J gene here rests on matching the DNA to germline, because TCRdb gives none. V trimming: 0 bases; J trimming: 7 bases; junction bases outside the gene matches: 28. The CDR3 spans 23 residues. Germline V gene data show CDR1 as GEAIGNYY and CDR2 as EKD. The CDR3 DNA reads as TGTGCCTGTGACACCGCCCCTCCTACTGGGGGATACGATCGTGGTGGAGGATCGGTTAAACTCATCTTT. Translating it yields CACDTAPPTGGYDRGGGSVKLIF.

Remarks on this clone: TCRdb pairs this DNA with a much larger clone's protein that differs at residue 9, likely a read error; the protein shown was translated from the DNA. This chain uses TRDV1 with TRDJ1; either TRDD2 or TRDD3 may fit D (6 bases each). Germline CDR1 TSWWSYY, CDR2 QGS. CDR3 length: 23 amino acids. V dropped 0 bases and J dropped 0 bases, with 32 bases sitting between them. CDR3 DNA: TGTGCTCTTGGGGAACTCAAAATCGTCCTACTGACCCCGGGGATCATGTACACCGATAAACTCATCTTT. It yields the protein CALGELKIVLLTPGIMYTDKLIF.

A remark on this clone: TCRdb has a much larger clone's protein, which differs at residue 15 from the translation of this DNA, likely because of a read error; what is shown is the protein translated from the DNA. CDR3 in amino acids: CACDTVSSLQADLGGTLKLIF. Here the CDR3 DNA reads TGTGCCTGTGACACCGTCTCCTCCTTACAAGCGGACCTGGGGGGTACGCTAAAACTCATCTTT. V is TRDV2 and J is TRDJ1; 7 bases fit TRDD3. CDR3 length: 21 residues. J was trimmed by 8 bases and V by 0 bases; bases with no gene match: 29. Germline assignment: CDR1 GEAIGNYY and CDR2 EKD.

This clone came up many times. This may be a read error: a much more frequent sequence differs by one nucleotide. Distinct nucleotide sequences in the sample also encode this CDR3. For the CDR3, the DNA is TGTGCTCTTGGGTCACCCTTCTCCGATAAACTCATCTTT. This gives the protein CALGSPFSDKLIF. The V call is TRDV1, the J call TRDJ1; tentatively, D is TRDD2 (5 bases). The CDR3 is made up of 13 amino acids. Deletions cut 5 bases from V and 3 bases from J, with 10 bases between. Germline loops: CDR1 TSWWSYY, CDR2 QGS.

There are many counts of this clone. TCRdb's entry gives the protein of a much larger clone, which mismatches this DNA's translation at residue 12, likely from a read error; the protein reported here is translated from the DNA. CDR3 sequence: CALGGSFFLLMWIVTDKLIF. For the CDR3, the DNA is TGTGCTCTTGGGGGGTCCTTTTTCCTACTCATGTGGATAGTAACCGATAAACTCATCTTT. The chain recombines TRDV1 with TRDJ1; 7 bases fit TRDD2. CDR1 is TSWWSYY and CDR2 is QGS in the germline V gene. The CDR3 loop spans 20 amino acids. With 4 bases clipped from V and 2 bases from J, the junction kept 22 bases outside the gene matches.

This clone occurred many times. This is likely an artifact of a read error, given a far larger clone one base away. The identical CDR3 is also encoded by other nucleotide sequences in the sample. The chain links TRDV1 to TRDJ1, with D perhaps matching TRDD3 (5 bases). This CDR3 comprises 19 residues. V lost 3 bases and J lost 0, with 23 bases in between. Per the germline V gene, CDR1 is TSWWSYY and CDR2 is QGS. CDR3 bases: TGTGCTCTTGGGGAGACGTGGGGTCCCTCAGGGAAGTACACCGATAAACTCATCTTT. Its protein product is CALGETWGPSGKYTDKLIF.

This clone was observed a few times. A read error likely explains this, since a far larger clone differs by one base. Other DNA sequences of this sample code for an identical CDR3. The rearrangement uses TRDV3 and TRDJ1; 8 nucleotides line up with TRDD2. Germline loops: CDR1 TVYSNPD, CDR2 GDNSRS (reference sequence). V was clipped by 3 bases and J by 0 bases; unmatched bases: 21. This CDR3 has 19 residues. Here the CDR3 reads CALARFLRYLFGYTDKLIF. The CDR3 DNA is TGTGCCTTGGCCCGCTTCCTACGATACCTTTTCGGGTACACCGATAAACTCATCTTT.

This clone was counted ten times or more. V is TRDV1 and J is TRDJ1; 13 positions agree with TRDD3. Germline V gene lookup returns CDR1 TSWWSYY and CDR2 QGS. This CDR3 is built from 17 residues. Losses at the gene ends were 0 bases for V and 3 bases for J; bases not matched to a gene: 4. CDR3 region: CALGELHWGIRPDKLIF. The DNA of the CDR3 is TGTGCTCTTGGGGAACTCCACTGGGGGATACGTCCCGATAAACTCATCTTT.

A note on this clone: The TCRdb record carries a much larger clone's protein, which differs from this DNA's translation at residue 16; a read error is the likely cause, and the protein listed here is the DNA translation. The rearrangement uses TRDV1 and TRDJ1, with 12 positions matching TRDD3. The germline CDR1 and CDR2 sequences are TSWWSYY and QGS. The CDR3 is 20 residues long. CDR3 loop: CALGPMSTYWGILFTGKLIF. The CDR3 region has the DNA TGTGCTCTTGGGCCTATGTCTACTTACTGGGGGATACTGTTCACCGGTAAACTCATCTTT.

The sample holds many counts of this clone. The TCRdb record carries a much larger clone's protein, which differs from this DNA's translation at residue 3; a read error is the likely cause, and the protein listed here is the DNA translation. This chain uses TRDV2 with TRDJ1, with 7 bases that match TRDD3. The J gene, missing from TCRdb, was assigned here through DNA to germline matching. This CDR3 region has 18 residues. Germline assignment: CDR1 GEAIGNYY and CDR2 EKD. DNA for the CDR3: TGTGCCCGTGACATAATACGTACTGGGGTCCCGTACACCGATAAACTCATCTTT. This translates into CARDIIRTGVPYTDKLIF.

With regard to this clone: TCRdb's entry gives the protein of a much larger clone, which mismatches this DNA's translation at residue 6, likely from a read error; the protein reported here is translated from the DNA. The genes are TRDV2 and TRDJ1; maybe TRDD3 (6 bases). TCRdb does not report a J gene; here it was assigned by matching the DNA to germline references. Germline values: CDR1 GEAIGNYY, CDR2 EKD. Trimming cost V 3 bases and J 2 bases, with 18 bases left between them. This CDR3 spans 16 amino acids. The CDR3: CACDAPGDGGTDKLIF. For the CDR3, the DNA is TGTGCCTGTGACGCCCCGGGGGACGGGGGGACCGATAAACTCATCTTT.

To note about this clone: TCRdb lists the protein of a much larger clone for this DNA, which differs at residue 9, so this is likely a read error; the protein given here is translated from the DNA itself. CDR3 DNA: TGTGCCTGTGAGAAGATGGGGGATCCCCTGAAGGATAAACTCATCTTT. Protein: CACEKMGDPLKDKLIF. The chain is built from TRDV2 and TRDJ1, with 8 positions matching TRDD3. Germline CDR1 reads GEAIGNYY; CDR2 reads EKD. With V trimmed by 4 bases and J by 5 bases, 14 bases remained unmatched. This CDR3 has 16 residues.

This clone was seen more than once but under ten times. The translation of this DNA and the TCRdb protein of a much larger clone differ at residue 11, probably owing to a read error; the protein shown here is translated from the DNA. This chain connects TRDV1 to TRDJ1, with D unresolved. TCRdb leaves out the J gene; it was filled in here by matching the DNA to germline. CDR3 length: 19 amino acids. The germline V gene encodes CDR1 TSWWSYY and CDR2 QGS. V lost 6 bases, J lost 2 bases, and 28 bases lay in between. The CDR3: CALGAGGIPWVLRTDKLIF. CDR3 nucleotides: TGTGCTCTTGGAGCCGGAGGAATCCCGTGGGTACTCCGAACCGATAAACTCATCTTT.

Notes on this clone: TCRdb records a much larger clone's protein for this DNA, with a difference at residue 9 that likely arises from a read error; the protein given is the translation of the DNA. This chain links TRDV1 with TRDJ1; tentative D call: TRDD2 (5 bases). Germline V lookup: CDR1 TSWWSYY, CDR2 QGS. The CDR3 runs to 18 residues. V lost 5 bases to trimming and J lost 0 bases, with 22 bases between them. CDR3 amino acids: CALGIGPTHLPYTDKLIF. The CDR3 DNA follows: TGTGCTCTTGGGATCGGACCTACGCACCTACCTTACACCGATAAACTCATCTTT.

The rearrangement uses TRDV1 and TRDJ1, with 11 bases aligning to TRDD3. The J gene was missing in TCRdb and was found by matching the end of the DNA to germline. There are 21 residues in the CDR3. J lost 0 bases, V lost 3 bases, and 18 bases had no gene match. Germline CDR1 reads TSWWSYY; CDR2 reads QGS. The CDR3 spells CALGEVASCCWGILYTDKLIF. The CDR3 nucleotides read TGTGCTCTTGGGGAGGTCGCTTCCTGTTGCTGGGGGATACTATACACCGATAAACTCATCTTT.

This clone was seen ten or more times. This chain connects TRDV1 to TRDJ1; D call uncertain. The CDR3 spans 15 residues. The V and J ends lost 2 bases and 5 bases respectively, with 15 bases between them. The V gene's germline CDR1 is TSWWSYY and CDR2 QGS. As DNA, the CDR3 is TGTGCTCTTGGGGAAGTTGTCTCTTTCAGAGATAAACTCATCTTT. Its translation: CALGEVVSFRDKLIF.

This clone was picked up many times. The J gene is TRDJ1, the V gene TRDV2; 13 positions match TRDD3. The trim removed 1 base at V and 2 bases at J, leaving 9 bases unmatched. The CDR3 covers 18 residues. Looked up from germline, CDR1 is GEAIGNYY and CDR2 is EKD. DNA for the CDR3: TGTGCCTGTGACACGCTTACTGGGGGATACGCGGTAACCGATAAACTCATCTTT. It yields the protein CACDTLTGGYAVTDKLIF.

This clone was seen a handful of times. One end of the junction is discordant with germline, which a read error may explain. The genes are TRDV1 and TRDJ1, with TRDD3 matching over 9 bases. TCRdb does not report a J gene; here it was assigned by matching the DNA to germline references. Per the germline V gene, CDR1 is TSWWSYY and CDR2 is QGS. The CDR3 runs to 17 residues. CDR3 amino acids: CSGELSYWGTPYSKLIF. The CDR3 DNA is TGCTCTGGGGAACTGTCCTACTGGGGGACCCCCTATAGTAAACTCATCTTT.

In the case of this clone: This likely came from a read error, as a far larger clone is one base away. Distinct nucleotide sequences in the sample also encode this CDR3. The V gene is TRDV2, the J gene TRDJ3; 8 bases line up with TRDD3. The J gene is absent in TCRdb and was assigned here via DNA matching to germline. The J segment lost 0 bases and the V segment lost 1 base, leaving 7 bases of the junction unmatched. CDR3 length equals 19 residues. The germline gives CDR1 GEAIGNYY, CDR2 EKD. CDR3 in amino acids: CACDTIPGGYSWDTRQMFF. Here the CDR3 DNA reads TGTGCCTGTGACACTATTCCCGGGGGATACTCCTGGGACACCCGACAGATGTTTTTC.

This clone occurred a few times. The protein held in TCRdb is that of a much larger clone and does not match this DNA's translation at residue 9, likely because of a read error; the protein shown is translated from the DNA. The chain uses TRDV1 and TRDJ1, with D hard to call. This CDR3 region has 11 residues. The V gene's germline CDR1 is TSWWSYY and CDR2 QGS. CDR3 region: CALGENRKPIF. The CDR3 coding sequence is TGTGCTCTTGGGGAAAATCGTAAACCCATCTTT.

In the case of this clone: The TCRdb protein comes from a much larger clone and disagrees with this DNA's translation at residue 9, likely due to a read error; the protein given here is derived from the DNA. CDR3 bases: TGTGCCTGTGACACCGGATTTGGTATTGGGGGGAAAAGCTCCTGGGACACCCGACAGATGTTTTTC. Translating it yields CACDTGFGIGGKSSWDTRQMFF. The chain recombines TRDV2 with TRDJ3; a weak D match, TRDD3 (6 bases). The J gene was not available in TCRdb and was assigned here by matching the DNA to germline segments. The V and J ends lost 0 bases and 0 bases respectively, with 23 bases between them. Per the germline V gene, CDR1 is GEAIGNYY and CDR2 is EKD. This CDR3 is built from 22 residues.

This clone has just a few counts. The chain employs TRDV1 and TRDJ1, with D possibly being TRDD3 (6 bases). In the absence of a J gene in TCRdb, the DNA was matched to germline to assign it here. The germline CDR1 and CDR2 sequences are TSWWSYY and QGS. The V end was cut by 0 bases, the J end by 0 bases, with 20 bases between. CDR3 length equals 19 residues. The CDR3, as DNA: TGTGCTCTTGGGGAACTAGTATTTCTACATGGGATAAACACCGATAAACTCATCTTT. Its translation: CALGELVFLHGINTDKLIF.

This clone appeared a few times. This DNA translates differently at residue 11 from the TCRdb protein, which is that of a much larger clone; a read error is likely, and the protein shown is the DNA's own translation. The chain combines TRDV2 with TRDJ1, with 7 nucleotides matching TRDD3. The J gene, absent from TCRdb, was called here by matching the DNA to germline. Germline assignment: CDR1 GEAIGNYY and CDR2 EKD. This CDR3 has 21 amino acids. The ends lost 0 bases at V and 2 bases at J; junction bases unmatched: 23. CDR3 nucleotide sequence: TGTGCCTGTGACACCGGGGGATCTTCGGGGCATACTGGGATCCGAACCGATAAACTCATCTTT. The encoded protein is CACDTGGSSGHTGIRTDKLIF.